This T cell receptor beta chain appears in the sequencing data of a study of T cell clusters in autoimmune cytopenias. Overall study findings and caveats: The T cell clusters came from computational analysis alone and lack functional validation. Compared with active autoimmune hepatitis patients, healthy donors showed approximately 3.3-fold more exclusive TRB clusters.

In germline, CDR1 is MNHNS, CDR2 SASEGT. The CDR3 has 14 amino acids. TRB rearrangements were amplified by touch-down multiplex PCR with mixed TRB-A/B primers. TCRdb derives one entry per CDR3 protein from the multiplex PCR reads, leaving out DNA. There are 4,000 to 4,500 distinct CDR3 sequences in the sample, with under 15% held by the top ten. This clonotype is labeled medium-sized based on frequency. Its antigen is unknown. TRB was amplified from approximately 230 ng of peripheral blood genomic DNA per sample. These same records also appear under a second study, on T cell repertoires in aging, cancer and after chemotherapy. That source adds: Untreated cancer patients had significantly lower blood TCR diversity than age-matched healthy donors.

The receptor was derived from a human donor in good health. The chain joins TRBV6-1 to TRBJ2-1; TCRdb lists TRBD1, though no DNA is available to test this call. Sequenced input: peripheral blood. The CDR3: CASRTDSYSNEQFF.